The T cell receptor (beta chain) described here comes from a study of blood T cells in healthy people across ages (dated by TCRdb to about 2015). The study in broad terms: In model experiments, template switching captured roughly one uniquely barcoded TCR beta cDNA molecule for every two T cells. Four age groups were formed from the donors: young (average approximately 15 years), middle-aged (around 41), aged (about 62) and long-lived (roughly 81). Using the same blood draw, the study looked at two additional independent replicas of 1 million unique cDNA reads for two donors, one aged 18 to 29 and the other aged 80 or older. To track age-related changes in TCR beta repertoire diversity, the study relied on deep sequencing normalized with unique cDNA molecular identifiers. Donors of different ages were randomly distributed across sequencing lanes to avoid experimental bias. The investigation overall reported the following: A strong correlation was found between observed TCR beta diversity and the percentage of naive T cells measured by flow cytometry. Bulk unsorted PBMC profiling prevented conclusive comparison of naive and antigen-experienced compartments. Compared with the aged group, the long-lived group had more naive CD4+ T cells, fewer expanded clones and increased TCR diversity, a pattern suggesting age selection. Observed TCR beta diversity per million T cells fell roughly linearly with age, and a significant reduction was already apparent by age around 40. Donor CMV infection status was unknown, potentially confounding age-related changes in expanded clonotypes. Total diversity estimates from one million sequenced T cells were considered lower bounds and underestimates.

Note on this clonotype: No cognate antigen has been identified for it. Base-call qualities are not available, and no considerably larger clone is one nucleotide away.

Spanning cysteine to phenylalanine, the CDR3 consists of 15 amino acids. Only the CDR3 DNA is retained, 45 bases long and in frame from the first base. Taken from the germline V gene (reference sequence), the CDR1 and CDR2 loops are LNHNV and YYDKDF. Deletion took 0 bases off V and 2 bases off J, with a span of 11 bases between the germline ends. Donors were 39 systemically healthy Caucasian individuals from Russia aged roughly 6 to 90 years. Each donor gave ten milliliters of peripheral blood, collected into EDTA-treated Vacutainer tubes. Ficoll-Paque density-gradient centrifugation was used to isolate PBMCs, with at least 6.5 million obtained per sample. Total RNA, at least 6 micrograms per sample, was extracted from PBMCs with Trizol reagent. Naive CD45RAhigh/CD27high T cell percentages were measured by flow cytometry on a PBMC aliquot from every donor. Library construction relied on 5' RACE. The instrument given in TCRdb is Illumina HiSeq 2500. A second PCR of roughly 7 to 11 cycles was run with a J-beta primer mix and a sample-barcoded 5' primer. A unique molecular identifier was introduced onto each TCR beta cDNA molecule by a template-switch 5' adaptor carrying 12 random nucleotides. At least 2.5 million CDR3-containing paired-end reads were obtained from each sample. First-strand cDNA synthesis was performed from all RNA using the Mint cDNA synthesis kit, with priming by a TRBC-specific oligonucleotide. All cDNA was treated with uracil-DNA glycosylase and then went through a first 18-cycle PCR with the universal primers M1SS and BC2_uni_R. Concerning the study's data processing: For normalization, 1 million high-quality reads, each with a distinct molecular identifier, were randomly selected from each sample. Reads sharing molecular identifiers were discarded rather than binned into consensus sequences. MiTCR, with a Q25 quality threshold and the strictest error-elimination algorithm, was used for CDR3 identification, clonotype clustering and error correction. A nonparametric unseen species model with Euler transformation was used to estimate a lower bound on total TCR beta diversity. TCRdb handled the public reads itself, with Q25 trimming in fastp and clone calling in MiXCR, and kept productive beta chains. Each record represents a unique CDR3 protein, reported with the most common genes and DNA among its rows. TCRdb assigned the V and J calls; the authors' analysis was not used. The sample table contains roughly 800,000 distinct CDR3 sequences; only one count was recorded for 58% of them. The ten top clones hold 22% of the sample.

The receptor chain draws on TRBV15 and TRBJ2-7; TRBD1 is a weak D gene call, 5 bases matching. The specimen sequenced was blood. The clonotype was recovered from a man younger than 45 in good health. For the CDR3, the sequence is CATSRDGRETYEQYF. The nucleotide sequence reads TGTGCCACCAGCAGAGACGGCAGGGAAACCTACGAGCAGTACTTC.